This is a list of T cell receptor beta chains from one sample in a study of T cell changes during pregnancy in multiple sclerosis. The protocol was immunoSEQ multiplex PCR, while the TCRdb copy is restricted to in-frame clones and leaves out a portion. The sample records roughly 68,000 clones, around 92% being singletons. The material was peripheral blood, obtained in the second trimester of pregnancy. All receptors come from a female donor in good health, enrolled as a control in a pregnancy study. Each CDR3 is given with its conserved first and last residue. D genes are given only for firm matches. The listing skips clone size in some rows; elsewhere it reads once, few, many or a size class.

>NA|TRBV5-4|NA|TRBJ1-1
TGTGCCAGCAGCCCCCCACCAGGATCTAACACTGAAGCTTTCTTT
CASSPPPGSNTEAFF
>TRBD1|TRBV29-1|NA|TRBJ1-1
TGCAGCGTTGATTCCGGGGGACAGGCTATTGAAGCTTTCTTT
CSVDSGGQAIEAFF
>NA|TRBV29-1|NA|TRBJ1-2
TGCAGCGTCGCCGGGACGGGACTGTATGGCTACACCTTC
CSVAGTGLYGYTF
>NA|TRBV14|NA|TRBJ1-1
TGTGCCAGCAGCCAGATCGACGGGGGGAAGACTGAAGCTTTCTTT
CASSQIDGGKTEAFF
>NA|TRBV4-2|NA|TRBJ2-1
TGTGCCAGCAGCCAGCCCGGGGCCCCGGGAGACAATGAGCAGTTCTTC
CASSQPGAPGDNEQFF
>TRBD2|TRBV4-2|NA|TRBJ2-1
TGTGCCAGCAGCCCCGGGAGGGGAAGCTACAATGAGCAGTTCTTC
CASSPGRGSYNEQFF
>TRBD2|TRBV2|NA|TRBJ2-7
TGTGCCAGCAGTGTCGTTGCTAGCGGGGCCTCCTACGAGCAGTACTTC
CASSVVASGASYEQYF
>TRBD1|TRBV5-1|NA|TRBJ2-5
TGCGCCAGCAGCACAGGGGAAGAGACCCAGTACTTC
CASSTGEETQYF
>TRBD2|TRBV27|NA|TRBJ2-1
TGTGCCAGCAGTGCGAGCGGGAACTCCTACAATGAGCAGTTCTTC
CASSASGNSYNEQFF
>NA|TRBV5-1|NA|TRBJ2-5
TGCGCCAGCAGCTTGGGGACAGCACAAGAGACCCAGTACTTC
CASSLGTAQETQYF
>TRBD2|TRBV2|NA|TRBJ2-3
TGTGCCAGCAGTGCTCGGACTAGCGTCACAGATACGCAGTATTTT
CASSARTSVTDTQYF
>NA|TRBV4-1|NA|TRBJ2-5
TGCGCCAGCAGCCCCTATTTAGGGCGGGGGCAGGGGGAGACCCAGTACTTC
CASSPYLGRGQGETQYF
>NA|TRBV5-4|NA|TRBJ2-7
TGTGCCAGCAGCCTTAGCGGTTACGAGCAGTACTTC
CASSLSGYEQYF
>NA|TRBV28|NA|TRBJ2-3
TGTGCCAGCAGTTTGGGCAGGGGAAAGAGCGGCGATACGCAGTATTTT
CASSLGRGKSGDTQYF
>TRBD1|TRBV19|NA|TRBJ2-1
TGTGCCAGTAGCCCAACCGGGACAGGGGATTACAATGAGCAGTTCTTC
CASSPTGTGDYNEQFF
>TRBD1|TRBV2|NA|TRBJ2-7
TGTGCCAGCAAAGGGGACAGGGGTTACGAGCAGTACTTC
CASKGDRGYEQYF
>NA|TRBV30|NA|TRBJ1-5
TGTGCCATACAAGGGGGGGGTGGTCAGCCCCAGCATTTT
CAIQGGGGQPQHF
>TRBD2|TRBV5-6|NA|TRBJ2-1
TGTGCCAGCAGCTTTGGTGGACTAGCGGACCATGAGCAGTTCTTC
CASSFGGLADHEQFF
>NA|TRBV5-1|NA|TRBJ2-1
TGCGCCAGCAGCTGGAACGGGAGAAACCTGGGCAATGAGCAGTTCTTC
CASSWNGRNLGNEQFF
>TRBD2|TRBV7-9|NA|TRBJ2-7
TGTGCCAGCAGCCCCAAGGGACTAGCGGGATCCTACGAGCAGTACTTC
CASSPKGLAGSYEQYF
>TRBD2|TRBV6-5|NA|TRBJ2-7
TGTGCCAGCAGTTACTCCAGACTAGCGGAGAACTACGAGCAGTACTTC
CASSYSRLAENYEQYF
>TRBD2|TRBV28|NA|TRBJ2-3
TGTGCCAGCCGGCCTAGCGGGAGTTGGGATACGCAGTATTTT
CASRPSGSWDTQYF
>TRBD1|TRBV28|NA|TRBJ2-7
TGTGCCAGCATAACTTCCCGGGACAGCAGGCCACACGAGCAGTACTTC
CASITSRDSRPHEQYF
>NA|TRBV21-1|once|TRBJ2-7
TGTGCCAGCAGCAAAAGGAGGAGGCTACCCTACGAGCAGTACTTC
CASSKRRRLPYEQYF
>TRBD1|TRBV7-9|few|TRBJ1-1
TGTGCCAGCAGCTCGACAGGGACTGAAGCTTTCTTT
CASSSTGTEAFF
>NA|TRBV10-3|NA|TRBJ2-3
TGTGCCATCAGAGGGAATCGGGGGACCACAGATACGCAGTATTTT
CAIRGNRGTTDTQYF
>NA|TRBV15|NA|TRBJ1-5
TGTGCCACCAGCAGAGGGGCGGGGGGGAGCAATCAGCCCCAGCATTTT
CATSRGAGGSNQPQHF